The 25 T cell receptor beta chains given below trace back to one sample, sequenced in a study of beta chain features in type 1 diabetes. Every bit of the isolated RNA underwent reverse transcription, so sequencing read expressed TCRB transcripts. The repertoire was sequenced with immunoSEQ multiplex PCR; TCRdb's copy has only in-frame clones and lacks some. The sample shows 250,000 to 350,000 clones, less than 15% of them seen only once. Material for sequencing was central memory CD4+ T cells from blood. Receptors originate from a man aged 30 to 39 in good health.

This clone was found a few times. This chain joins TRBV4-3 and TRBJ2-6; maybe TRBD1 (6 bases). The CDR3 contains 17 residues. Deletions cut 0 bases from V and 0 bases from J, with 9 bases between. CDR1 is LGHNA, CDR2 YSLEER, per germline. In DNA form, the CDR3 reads TGCGCCAGCAGCCAAGATGGGGGCTTCTCTGGGGCCAACGTCCTGACTTTC. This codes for CASSQDGGFSGANVLTF.

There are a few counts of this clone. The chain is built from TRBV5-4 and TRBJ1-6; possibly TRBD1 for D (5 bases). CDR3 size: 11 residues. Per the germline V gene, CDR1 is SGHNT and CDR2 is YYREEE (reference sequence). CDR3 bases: TGTGCATATGGGGACGATTCACCCCTCCACTTT. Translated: CAYGDDSPLHF. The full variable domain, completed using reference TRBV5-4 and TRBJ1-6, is ETGVTQSPTHLIKTRGQQVTLRCSSQSGHNTVSWYQQALGQGPQFIFQYYREEENGRGNFPPRFSGLQFPNYSSELNVNALELDDSALYLCAYGDDSPLHFGNGTRLTVT.

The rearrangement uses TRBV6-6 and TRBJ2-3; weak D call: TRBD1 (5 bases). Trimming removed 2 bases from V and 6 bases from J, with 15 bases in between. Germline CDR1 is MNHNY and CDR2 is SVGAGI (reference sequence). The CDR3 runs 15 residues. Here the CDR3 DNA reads TGTGCCAGCAGTTACATCGGCAGCCCAGGGGATACGCAGTATTTT. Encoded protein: CASSYIGSPGDTQYF.

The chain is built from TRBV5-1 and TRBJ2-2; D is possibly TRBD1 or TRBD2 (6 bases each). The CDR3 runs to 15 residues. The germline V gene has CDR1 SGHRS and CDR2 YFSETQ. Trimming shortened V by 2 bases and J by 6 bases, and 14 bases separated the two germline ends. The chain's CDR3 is CASSFKGGLAGELFF. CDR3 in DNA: TGCGCCAGCAGCTTCAAGGGGGGATTGGCCGGGGAGCTGTTTTTT.

CDR3: CATSRGSGGSYNEQFF. CDR3 DNA: TGTGCCACCAGCAGAGGTAGCGGGGGTTCCTACAATGAGCAGTTCTTC. The gene calls are TRBV15 and TRBJ2-1; 9 bases match TRBD2. The CDR3 extends over 16 amino acids. Germline V gives CDR1 LNHNV, CDR2 YYDKDF (reference sequence). With 1 base clipped from V and 1 base from J, the junction kept 2 bases outside the gene matches. Drawing the rest from reference TRBV15 and TRBJ2-1, the complete variable domain is DAMVIQNPRYQVTQFGKPVTLSCSQTLNHNVMYWYQQKSSQAPKLLFHYYDKDFNNEADTPDNFQSRRPNTSFCFLDIRSPGLGDTAMYLCATSRGSGGSYNEQFFGPGTRLTVL.

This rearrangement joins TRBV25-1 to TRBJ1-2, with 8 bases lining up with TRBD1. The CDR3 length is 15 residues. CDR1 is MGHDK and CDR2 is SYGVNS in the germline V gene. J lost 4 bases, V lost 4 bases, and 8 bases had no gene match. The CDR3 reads CASSVTGGAFYGYTF. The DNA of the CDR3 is TGTGCCAGCAGTGTAACAGGGGGAGCGTTCTATGGCTACACCTTC.

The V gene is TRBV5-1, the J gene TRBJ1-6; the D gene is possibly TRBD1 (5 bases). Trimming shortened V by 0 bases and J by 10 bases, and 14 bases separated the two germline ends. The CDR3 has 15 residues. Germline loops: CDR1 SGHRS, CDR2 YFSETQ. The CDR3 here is CASSLAGTDRSPLHF. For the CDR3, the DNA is TGCGCCAGCAGCTTGGCCGGGACTGATCGGTCACCCCTCCACTTT. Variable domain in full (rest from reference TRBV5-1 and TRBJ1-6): KAGVTQTPRYLIKTRGQQVTLSCSPISGHRSVSWYQQTPGQGLQFLFEYFSETQRNKGNFPGRFSGRQFSNSRSEMNVSTLELGDSALYLCASSLAGTDRSPLHFGNGTRLTVT.

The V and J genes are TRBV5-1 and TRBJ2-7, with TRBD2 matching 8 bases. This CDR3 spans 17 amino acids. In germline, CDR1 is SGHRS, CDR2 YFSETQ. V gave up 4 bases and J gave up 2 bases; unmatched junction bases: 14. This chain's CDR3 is CASSVLWSRGAAYEQYF. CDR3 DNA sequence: TGCGCCAGCAGCGTTTTATGGTCGCGGGGGGCGGCCTACGAGCAGTACTTC.

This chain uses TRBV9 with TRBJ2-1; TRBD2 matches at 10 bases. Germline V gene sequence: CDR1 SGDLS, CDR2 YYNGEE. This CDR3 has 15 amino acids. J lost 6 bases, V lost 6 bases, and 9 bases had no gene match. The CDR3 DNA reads TGTGCCAGCACCGCCGGACTAGCGGCCATCAATGAGCAGTTCTTC. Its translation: CASTAGLAAINEQFF.

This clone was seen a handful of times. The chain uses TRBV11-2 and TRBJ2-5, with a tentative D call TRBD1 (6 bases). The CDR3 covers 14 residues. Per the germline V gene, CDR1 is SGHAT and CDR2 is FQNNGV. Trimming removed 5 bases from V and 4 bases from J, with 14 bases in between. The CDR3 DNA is TGTGCCAGCAGCATGCAAACAGGGATAGAGACCCAGTACTTC. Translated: CASSMQTGIETQYF. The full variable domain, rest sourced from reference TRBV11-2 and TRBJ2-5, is EAGVAQSPRYKIIEKRQSVAFWCNPISGHATLYWYQQILGQGPKLLIQFQNNGVVDDSQLPKDRFSAERLKGVDSTLKIQPAKLEDSAVYLCASSMQTGIETQYFGPGTRLLVL.

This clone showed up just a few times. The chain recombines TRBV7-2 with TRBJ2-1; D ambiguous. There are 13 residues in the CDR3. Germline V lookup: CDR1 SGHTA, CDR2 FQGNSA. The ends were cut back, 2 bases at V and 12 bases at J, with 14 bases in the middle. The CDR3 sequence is CASSLPHVAWQFF. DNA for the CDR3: TGTGCCAGCAGCTTACCCCATGTGGCATGGCAGTTCTTC.

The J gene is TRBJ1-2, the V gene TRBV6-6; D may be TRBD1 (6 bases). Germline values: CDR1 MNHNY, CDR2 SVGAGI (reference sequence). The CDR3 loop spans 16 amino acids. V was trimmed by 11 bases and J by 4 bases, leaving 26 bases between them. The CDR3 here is CAGEPGLDRTSYGYTF. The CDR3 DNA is TGTGCCGGCGAACCGGGCCTGGACAGAACGTCCTATGGCTACACCTTC.

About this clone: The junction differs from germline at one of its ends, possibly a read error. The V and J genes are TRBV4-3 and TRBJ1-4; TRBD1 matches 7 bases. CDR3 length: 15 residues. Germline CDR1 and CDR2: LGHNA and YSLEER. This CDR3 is CASSHSGTAKEKLFF. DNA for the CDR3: TGCGCCAGCAGCCACTCCGGGACAGCTAAGGAAAAACTGTTTTTT.

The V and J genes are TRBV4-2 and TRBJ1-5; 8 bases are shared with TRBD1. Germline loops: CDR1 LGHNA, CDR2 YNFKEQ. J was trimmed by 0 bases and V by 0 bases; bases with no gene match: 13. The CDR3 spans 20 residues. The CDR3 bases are TGTGCCAGCAGCCAAGATCGCCACCCGCAGGGGGCGACTAGCAATCAGCCCCAGCATTTT. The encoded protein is CASSQDRHPQGATSNQPQHF.

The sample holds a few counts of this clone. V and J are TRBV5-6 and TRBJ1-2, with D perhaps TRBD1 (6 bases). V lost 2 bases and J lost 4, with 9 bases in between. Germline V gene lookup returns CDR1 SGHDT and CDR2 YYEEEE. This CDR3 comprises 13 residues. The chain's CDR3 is CASSLGQSYGYTF. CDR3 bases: TGTGCCAGCAGCTTAGGACAGTCCTATGGCTACACCTTC.

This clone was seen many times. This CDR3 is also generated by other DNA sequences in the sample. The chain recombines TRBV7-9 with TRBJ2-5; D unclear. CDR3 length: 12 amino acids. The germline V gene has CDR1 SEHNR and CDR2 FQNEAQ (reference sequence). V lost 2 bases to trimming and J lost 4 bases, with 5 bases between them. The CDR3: CASSLMGETQYF. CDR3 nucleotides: TGTGCCAGCAGCTTAATGGGAGAGACCCAGTACTTC.

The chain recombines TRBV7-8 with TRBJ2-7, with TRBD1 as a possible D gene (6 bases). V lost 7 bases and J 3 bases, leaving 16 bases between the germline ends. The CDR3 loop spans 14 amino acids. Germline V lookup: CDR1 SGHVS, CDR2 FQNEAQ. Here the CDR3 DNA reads TGTGCCAGCACACCGAATGGGGACAACTACGAGCAGTACGTC. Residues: CASTPNGDNYEQYV.

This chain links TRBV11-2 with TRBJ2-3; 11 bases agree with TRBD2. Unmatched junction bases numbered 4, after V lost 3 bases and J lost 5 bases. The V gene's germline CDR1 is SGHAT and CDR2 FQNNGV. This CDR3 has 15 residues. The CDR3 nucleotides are TGTGCCAGCAGCTTCATAGCGGGGGGGCAAGATACGCAGTATTTT. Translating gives CASSFIAGGQDTQYF.

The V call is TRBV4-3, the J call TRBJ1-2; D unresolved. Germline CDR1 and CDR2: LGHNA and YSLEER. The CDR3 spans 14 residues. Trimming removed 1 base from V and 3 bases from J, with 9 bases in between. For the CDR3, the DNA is TGCGCCAGCAGCCAAGCCCCGGGAGACTATGGCTACACCTTC. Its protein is CASSQAPGDYGYTF.

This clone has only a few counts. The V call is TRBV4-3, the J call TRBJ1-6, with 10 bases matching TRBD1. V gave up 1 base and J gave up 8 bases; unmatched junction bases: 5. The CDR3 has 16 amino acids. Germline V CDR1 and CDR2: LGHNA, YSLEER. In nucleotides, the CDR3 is TGCGCCAGCAGCCAAGCCCTCGGGACAGGGGATTCACCCCTCCACTTT. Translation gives CASSQALGTGDSPLHF.

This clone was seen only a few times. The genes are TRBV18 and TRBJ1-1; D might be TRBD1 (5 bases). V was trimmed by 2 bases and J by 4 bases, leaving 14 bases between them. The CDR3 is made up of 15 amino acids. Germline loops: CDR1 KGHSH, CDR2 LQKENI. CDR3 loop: CASSPGQGQGTEAFF. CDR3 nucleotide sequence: TGTGCCAGCTCACCAGGCCAGGGCCAGGGCACTGAAGCTTTCTTT.

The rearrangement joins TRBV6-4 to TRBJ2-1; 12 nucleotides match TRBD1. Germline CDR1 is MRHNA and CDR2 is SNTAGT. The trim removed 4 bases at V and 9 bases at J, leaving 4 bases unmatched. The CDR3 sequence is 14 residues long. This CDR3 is CASSAGQGASEQFF. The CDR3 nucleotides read TGTGCCAGCAGTGCGGGACAGGGGGCGAGTGAGCAGTTCTTC.

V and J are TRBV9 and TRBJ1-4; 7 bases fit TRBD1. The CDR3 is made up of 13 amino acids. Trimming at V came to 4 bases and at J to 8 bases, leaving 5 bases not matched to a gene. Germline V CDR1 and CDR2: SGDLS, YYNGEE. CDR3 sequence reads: CASSRQGAEKLFF. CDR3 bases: TGTGCCAGCAGCCGACAGGGTGCCGAAAAACTGTTTTTT.

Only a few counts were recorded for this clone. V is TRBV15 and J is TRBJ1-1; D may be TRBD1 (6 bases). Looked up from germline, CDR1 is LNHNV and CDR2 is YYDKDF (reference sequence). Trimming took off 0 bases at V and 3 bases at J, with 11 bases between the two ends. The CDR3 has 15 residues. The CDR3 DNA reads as TGTGCCACCAGCAGAGATTCAGGGGTGTACACTGAAGCTTTCTTT. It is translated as CATSRDSGVYTEAFF.

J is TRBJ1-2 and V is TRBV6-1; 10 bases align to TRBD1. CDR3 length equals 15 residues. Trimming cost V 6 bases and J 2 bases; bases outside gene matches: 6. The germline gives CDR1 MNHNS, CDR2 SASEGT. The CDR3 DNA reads TGTGCCAGCAGAGGAGACAGGGGGCGCAACTATGGCTACACCTTC. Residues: CASRGDRGRNYGYTF.